These 30 T cell receptor beta chains came from one sample sequenced in a study of blood T cell repertoires in COVID-19. Measured with immunoSEQ multiplex PCR; TCRdb has only the in-frame clones, and not every one. The table includes some 110,000 clones, 82% detected once. The sequenced sample was peripheral blood. All receptors come from a man aged 65 to 85 with acute or convalescent COVID-19.

The chain links TRBV10-2 to TRBJ2-2, with 7 bases lining up with TRBD1. This CDR3 spans 17 amino acids. Germline V gene data show CDR1 as WSHSY and CDR2 as SAAADI. V gave up 9 bases and J gave up 0 bases; unmatched junction bases: 13. Here the CDR3 reads CASTLIRGGANTGELFF. Here the CDR3 DNA reads TGCGCCAGTACTCTGATACGAGGGGGCGCGAACACCGGGGAGCTGTTTTTT.

The chain carries TRBV18 and TRBJ2-2; 12 positions agree with TRBD2. The germline gives CDR1 KGHSH, CDR2 LQKENI. CDR3 length: 15 residues. Trimming took 8 bases from V and 2 from J; bases not matched to a gene: 3. The CDR3 is CASQTSGGNTGELFF. In DNA, the CDR3 is TGTGCCAGCCAGACTAGCGGGGGCAACACCGGGGAGCTGTTTTTT.

Worth noting for this clone: The same CDR3 also results from other DNA sequences found in this sample. The chain is built from TRBV5-1 and TRBJ2-2, with D uncertain. Germline values: CDR1 SGHRS, CDR2 YFSETQ. V was trimmed by 3 bases and J by 1 base, leaving 4 bases between them. This CDR3 comprises 13 residues. CDR3 DNA sequence: TGCGCCAGCAGCTCGGGGAACACCGGGGAGCTGTTTTTT. This gives the protein CASSSGNTGELFF.

The chain joins TRBV30 to TRBJ1-2; tentatively, D is TRBD1 (6 bases). Germline CDR1 reads GTSNPN; CDR2 reads SVGIG (reference sequence). V shed 7 bases and J shed 6 bases, with 12 bases lying between them. The CDR3 has 11 residues. CDR3 nucleotide sequence: TGTGCCTCTCAGGGGAATAATGGCTACACCTTC. Its protein product is CASQGNNGYTF.

The rearrangement links TRBV9 to TRBJ2-1, with 7 nucleotides matching TRBD2. The J segment lost 3 bases and the V segment lost 0 bases, leaving 3 bases of the junction unmatched. This CDR3 region has 15 residues. Germline CDR1 is SGDLS and CDR2 is YYNGEE. CDR3 sequence (DNA): TGTGCCAGCAGCGTAGGTTGGGGGGGCTACAATGAGCAGTTCTTC. Amino acids: CASSVGWGGYNEQFF.

The gene calls are TRBV21-1 and TRBJ2-1; TRBD2, the D gene given by the table, was not confirmed from the DNA. TRBV21-1 is labeled a pseudogene. The CDR3 covers 17 residues. The CDR3 DNA is TGTGCCAGCAGCAAAGGGGATGCGGGAGGGTCTTACAATGAGCAGTTCTTC. Translated, it gives CASSKGDAGGSYNEQFF.

The V gene is TRBV21-1, the J gene TRBJ2-3; the table calls TRBD2, which could not be checked here. TRBV21-1 corresponds to a pseudogene. This CDR3 contains 14 residues. The CDR3 here is CASSKPGITDTQYF. Here the CDR3 DNA reads TGTGCCAGCAGCAAACCGGGGATCACAGATACGCAGTATTTT.

The genes are TRBV3-1 (or the pseudogene TRBV3-2) and TRBJ1-2; perhaps TRBD1 as D (6 bases). Trimming removed 5 bases at V and 8 bases at J, with 21 bases between. This CDR3 spans 15 amino acids. CDR1 is LGHDT, CDR2 YNNKEL, per germline (reference sequence). The DNA of the CDR3 is TGTGCCAGCAGCGCGACAGGTTCCCCTTACTGGGGCTACACCTTC. Amino acid sequence: CASSATGSPYWGYTF.

This sequence joins TRBV19 and TRBJ1-5; TRBD1 is a possible D gene (6 bases). V gave up 3 bases and J gave up 2 bases, with 17 bases separating them. Germline-derived CDR1 and CDR2 are LNHDA and SQIVND (reference sequence). The CDR3 is 17 amino acids. The CDR3 protein is CASSISFRGRGNQPQHF. The CDR3 DNA reads as TGTGCCAGTAGTATCAGTTTCAGGGGAAGGGGCAATCAGCCCCAGCATTTT.

The chain couples TRBV6-5 to TRBJ2-3, with TRBD2 matching over 8 bases. The V segment lost 6 bases and the J segment 4 bases; nucleotides outside the gene matches: 9. In germline, CDR1 is MNHEY, CDR2 SVGAGI. CDR3 length equals 15 residues. The CDR3 protein is CASRYSGTAPDTQYF. In DNA, the CDR3 is TGTGCCAGCAGATATAGCGGGACCGCGCCAGATACGCAGTATTTT.

The V call is TRBV18, the J call TRBJ1-2; tentatively, D is TRBD1 (6 bases). Per the germline V gene, CDR1 is KGHSH and CDR2 is LQKENI. The CDR3 sequence is 13 residues long. Trimming removed 5 bases from V and 2 bases from J, with 9 bases in between. The CDR3 sequence is CASSADSNYGYTF. In nucleotides, the CDR3 is TGTGCCAGCTCAGCGGACAGCAACTATGGCTACACCTTC.

The chain carries TRBV11-1 and TRBJ2-3, with a weak D call TRBD1 (5 bases). With 3 bases removed from V and 6 bases from J, the gap between germline ends came to 13 bases. In germline, CDR1 is SGHAT, CDR2 FQDESV (reference sequence). The CDR3 covers 14 residues. CDR3 bases: TGTGCCAGCAGCTTGGTATCAGGGCTCGATACGCAGTATTTT. Its translation: CASSLVSGLDTQYF.

This chain joins TRBV28 and TRBJ2-6; 10 bases line up with TRBD1. The CDR3 consists of 16 residues. Trimming took 6 bases from V and 4 from J; bases not matched to a gene: 6. Germline V lookup: CDR1 MDHEN, CDR2 SYDVKM. CDR3 residues: CASRTGGALGANVLTF. CDR3 DNA sequence: TGTGCCAGCAGGACAGGGGGCGCGTTAGGGGCCAACGTCCTGACTTTC.

The count of this clone is one. This chain links TRBV20-1 with TRBJ1-2; D uncertain. CDR3 length: 10 residues. With 4 bases removed from V and 6 bases from J, the gap between germline ends came to 6 bases. The germline gives CDR1 DFQATT, CDR2 SNEGSKA (reference sequence). Here the CDR3 reads CSATVNGYTF. The CDR3 DNA is TGCAGTGCTACCGTTAATGGCTACACCTTC.

The chain has TRBV28 and TRBJ1-2; 8 bases agree with TRBD1. Germline V lookup: CDR1 MDHEN, CDR2 SYDVKM. The ends lost 7 bases at V and 3 bases at J; junction bases unmatched: 7. The length of the CDR3 is 14 residues. CDR3 residues: CASIFRGLDYGYTF. The CDR3 nucleotides are TGTGCCAGCATTTTCAGGGGGCTGGACTATGGCTACACCTTC.

J is TRBJ1-2 and V is TRBV5-1; TRBD1 matches at 8 bases. The trim removed 4 bases at V and 7 bases at J, leaving 12 bases unmatched. Germline CDR1 SGHRS, CDR2 YFSETQ. The CDR3 has 15 residues. CDR3 DNA: TGCGCCAGCAGCCCCGGGGGACAGGTACCCGCTGGCTACACCTTC. Residues: CASSPGGQVPAGYTF. The whole variable domain, filled in from reference TRBV5-1 and TRBJ1-2, reads KAGVTQTPRYLIKTRGQQVTLSCSPISGHRSVSWYQQTPGQGLQFLFEYFSETQRNKGNFPGRFSGRQFSNSRSEMNVSTLELGDSALYLCASSPGGQVPAGYTFGSGTRLTVV.

The chain links TRBV5-8 to TRBJ1-5, with D unclear. V lost 0 bases and J lost 2, with 12 bases in between. The CDR3 covers 16 residues. Germline CDR1 and CDR2: SGHTS and YDEGEE. This chain's CDR3 is CASSLAGMGGNQPQHF. As DNA, the CDR3 is TGTGCCAGCAGCTTGGCCGGGATGGGTGGCAATCAGCCCCAGCATTTT.

The V and J genes are TRBV10-3 and TRBJ2-6, with TRBD2 matching over 7 bases. Per germline, CDR1 ENHRY and CDR2 SYGVKD. The CDR3 is 15 amino acids. With V trimmed by 5 bases and J by 2 bases, 3 bases remained unmatched. CDR3 DNA: TGTGCCATCAGTAGCGGGGTAGCTGGGGCCAACGTCCTGACTTTC. The encoded protein is CAISSGVAGANVLTF.

In this sample, this clone turned up once. V gene TRBV5-1 combines with J gene TRBJ1-4, with D hard to call. CDR1 SGHRS and CDR2 YFSETQ come from the germline V gene. V lost 0 bases, J lost 8 bases, and 14 bases lay in between. The CDR3 totals 15 residues. The CDR3 spells CASSLEPLTPEKLFF. The CDR3, as DNA: TGCGCCAGCAGCTTGGAGCCCTTAACTCCGGAAAAACTGTTTTTT.

The chain carries TRBV7-8 and TRBJ1-6; D is unresolved. Germline lookup yields CDR1 SGHVS and CDR2 FQNEAQ. V dropped 4 bases and J dropped 3 bases, with 16 bases sitting between them. The CDR3 has 17 residues. The CDR3 region has the DNA TGTGCCAGCAGCTCGAGAGGTTCGGGGTTCTATAATTCACCCCTCCACTTT. Translation gives CASSSRGSGFYNSPLHF.

The rearrangement uses TRBV28 and TRBJ2-5; D gene ambiguous. V was pared by 2 bases and J by 4 bases, with 11 bases between. Germline V lookup: CDR1 MDHEN, CDR2 SYDVKM. This CDR3 spans 14 amino acids. CDR3 residues: CASSLPGIGETQYF. In DNA, the CDR3 is TGTGCCAGCAGTTTACCCGGTATTGGAGAGACCCAGTACTTC.

The V call is TRBV7-6, the J call TRBJ2-3; 15 bases match TRBD2. Unmatched junction bases numbered 7, after V lost 5 bases and J lost 4 bases. CDR3 length: 17 amino acids. In germline, CDR1 is SGHVS, CDR2 FNYEAQ. In DNA, the CDR3 is TGTGCCAGCAGCCGGACTAGCGGGGGGGCCAGGTCAGATACGCAGTATTTT. Protein product: CASSRTSGGARSDTQYF.

In DNA, the CDR3 is TGTGCCAGCACCCCCTCCCCAGGGAATCAGCCCCAGCATTTT. Protein: CASTPSPGNQPQHF. This chain uses TRBV6-5 with TRBJ1-5; D may be TRBD1 (5 bases). The CDR3 loop spans 14 amino acids. Germline V gene sequence: CDR1 MNHEY, CDR2 SVGAGI. Trimming cost V 7 bases and J 4 bases, with 14 bases left between them.

The chain recombines TRBV29-1 with TRBJ2-1, with 7 bases identical to TRBD1. The germline CDR1 and CDR2 sequences are SQVTM and ANQGSEA. There are 15 residues in the CDR3. Trimming at V came to 7 bases and at J to 7 bases, leaving 16 bases not matched to a gene. Written as DNA, the CDR3 is TGCAGCGGATTGCCTAGAGGGGGCGAGGGGAATGAGCAGTTCTTC. This codes for CSGLPRGGEGNEQFF.

This chain connects TRBV28 to TRBJ1-2; a possible D gene is TRBD1 (6 bases). V lost 5 bases and J 8 bases, leaving 12 bases between the germline ends. The CDR3 sequence is 12 residues long. The germline V gene has CDR1 MDHEN and CDR2 SYDVKM. This CDR3 is CASSIGTIGYTF. The CDR3 DNA is TGTGCCAGCAGTATCGGGACAATCGGCTACACCTTC.

This clone was seen only once. This chain uses TRBV27 with TRBJ2-3; the match to TRBD2 covers 12 bases. CDR3 length equals 17 residues. Germline V lookup: CDR1 MNHEY, CDR2 SMNVEV (reference sequence). V gave up 5 bases and J gave up 1 base; unmatched junction bases: 7. This CDR3 reads CASSPGTSGWGTDTQYF. As DNA, the CDR3 is TGTGCCAGCAGTCCAGGGACTAGCGGGTGGGGCACAGATACGCAGTATTTT.

This rearrangement joins TRBV14 to TRBJ2-2; D is unclear. Trimming removed 1 base at V and 2 bases at J, with 5 bases between. Germline V gives CDR1 SGHDN, CDR2 FVKESK. The CDR3 totals 14 residues. In nucleotides, the CDR3 is TGTGCCAGCAGCCAAGGCAGAAACACCGGGGAGCTGTTTTTT. It is translated as CASSQGRNTGELFF.

The chain is built from TRBV6-5 and TRBJ2-3, with 7 bases aligning to TRBD2. The CDR3 is 15 amino acids. The V gene's germline CDR1 is MNHEY and CDR2 SVGAGI. The junction had 3 bases not matched to a gene; V was cut back by 2 bases and J by 1 base. The CDR3, as DNA: TGTGCCAGCAGTTACGGGGGGGAAGGCACAGATACGCAGTATTTT. It codes for CASSYGGEGTDTQYF.

The chain links TRBV9 to TRBJ2-1; TRBD2 matches at 9 bases. CDR3 length: 16 residues. The V segment lost 0 bases and the J segment 2 bases; nucleotides outside the gene matches: 3. Germline loops: CDR1 SGDLS, CDR2 YYNGEE. The CDR3 region has the DNA TGTGCCAGCAGCGTAGCCCCTAGCGGGGCCTACAATGAGCAGTTCTTC. It encodes CASSVAPSGAYNEQFF.

The genes are TRBV5-1 and TRBJ1-3; D not certain. The CDR3 consists of 15 residues. Germline CDR1 is SGHRS and CDR2 is YFSETQ. V lost 0 bases and J lost 0, with 7 bases in between. This CDR3 is CASSLDGNSGNTIYF. CDR3 nucleotides: TGCGCCAGCAGCTTGGATGGCAACTCTGGAAACACCATATATTTT.